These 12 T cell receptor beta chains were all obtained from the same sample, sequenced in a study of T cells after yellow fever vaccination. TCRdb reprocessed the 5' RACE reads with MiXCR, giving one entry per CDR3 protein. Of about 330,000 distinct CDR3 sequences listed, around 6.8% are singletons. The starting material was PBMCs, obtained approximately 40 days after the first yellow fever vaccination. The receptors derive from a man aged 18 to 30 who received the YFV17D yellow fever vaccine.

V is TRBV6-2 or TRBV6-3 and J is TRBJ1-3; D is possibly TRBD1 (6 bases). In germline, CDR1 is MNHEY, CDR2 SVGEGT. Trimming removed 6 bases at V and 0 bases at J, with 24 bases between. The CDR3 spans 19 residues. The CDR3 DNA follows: TGTGCCAGCAGACCCCTACGACAGGTCCTTCGGATCTCTGGAAACACCATATATTTT. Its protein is CASRPLRQVLRISGNTIYF.

CDR3 nucleotide sequence: TGTGCCAGCAGCCAAGAAGGGGGAGAAAAACTGTTTTTT. Encoded protein: CASSQEGGEKLFF. This rearrangement joins TRBV4-2 to TRBJ1-4; weak D call: TRBD1 (6 bases). The germline gives CDR1 LGHNA, CDR2 YNFKEQ. Trimming removed 0 bases from V and 8 bases from J, with 7 bases in between. This CDR3 is built from 13 residues.

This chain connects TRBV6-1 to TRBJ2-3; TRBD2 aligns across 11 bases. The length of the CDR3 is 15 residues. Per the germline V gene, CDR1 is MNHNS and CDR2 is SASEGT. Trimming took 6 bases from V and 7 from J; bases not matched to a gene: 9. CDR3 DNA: TGTGCCAGCAGGCCCACTAGCGGGGGCTGGTATACGCAGTATTTT. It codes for CASRPTSGGWYTQYF.

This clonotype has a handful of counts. The CDR3 loop reads CASMLAGANIQYF. CDR3 nucleotide sequence: TGTGCCAGTATGCTAGCGGGGGCAAACATTCAGTACTTC. The chain combines TRBV19 with TRBJ2-4; 10 nucleotides line up with TRBD2. The germline gives CDR1 LNHDA, CDR2 SQIVND (reference sequence). CDR3 size: 13 residues. Unmatched junction bases numbered 3, after V lost 7 bases and J lost 6 bases.

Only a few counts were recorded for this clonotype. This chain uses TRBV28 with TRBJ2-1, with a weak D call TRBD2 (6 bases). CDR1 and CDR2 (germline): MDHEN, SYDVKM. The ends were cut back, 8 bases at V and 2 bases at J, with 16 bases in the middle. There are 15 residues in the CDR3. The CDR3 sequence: CASLNAGRTYNEQFF. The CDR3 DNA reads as TGTGCCAGCCTGAACGCGGGACGGACCTACAATGAGCAGTTCTTC.

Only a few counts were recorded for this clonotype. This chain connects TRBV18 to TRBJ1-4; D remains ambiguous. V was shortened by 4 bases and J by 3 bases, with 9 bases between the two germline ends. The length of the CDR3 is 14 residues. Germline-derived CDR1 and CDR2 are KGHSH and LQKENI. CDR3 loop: CASSQRFPNEKLFF. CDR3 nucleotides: TGTGCCAGCTCACAGCGGTTCCCTAATGAAAAACTGTTTTTT.

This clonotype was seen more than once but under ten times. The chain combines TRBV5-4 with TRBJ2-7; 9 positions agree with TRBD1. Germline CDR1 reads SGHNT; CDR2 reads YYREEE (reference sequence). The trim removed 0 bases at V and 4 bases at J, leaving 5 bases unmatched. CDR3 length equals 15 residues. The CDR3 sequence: CASSLVGQGRYEQYF. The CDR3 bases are TGTGCCAGCAGCTTGGTGGGACAGGGAAGATACGAGCAGTACTTC.

In nucleotides, the CDR3 is TGTGCCAGCAGTTACTATTCGGGAAACACTGAAGCTTTCTTT. Protein product: CASSYYSGNTEAFF. The V and J genes are TRBV6-5 and TRBJ1-1; D remains unclear. Germline CDR1 is MNHEY and CDR2 is SVGAGI. CDR3 length equals 14 residues. Trimming shortened V by 1 base and J by 2 bases, and 8 bases separated the two germline ends.

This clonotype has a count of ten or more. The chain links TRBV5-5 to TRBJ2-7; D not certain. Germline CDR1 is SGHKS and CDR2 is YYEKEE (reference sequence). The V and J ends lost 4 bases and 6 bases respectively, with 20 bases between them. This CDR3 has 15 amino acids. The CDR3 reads CASSRQAAQPPEQYF. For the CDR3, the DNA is TGTGCCAGCAGCCGTCAAGCAGCCCAGCCCCCCGAGCAGTACTTC. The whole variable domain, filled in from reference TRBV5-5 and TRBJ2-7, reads DAGVTQSPTHLIKTRGQQVTLRCSPISGHKSVSWYQQVLGQGPQFIFQYYEKEERGRGNFPDRFSARQFPNYSSELNVNALLLGDSALYLCASSRQAAQPPEQYFGPGTRLTVT.

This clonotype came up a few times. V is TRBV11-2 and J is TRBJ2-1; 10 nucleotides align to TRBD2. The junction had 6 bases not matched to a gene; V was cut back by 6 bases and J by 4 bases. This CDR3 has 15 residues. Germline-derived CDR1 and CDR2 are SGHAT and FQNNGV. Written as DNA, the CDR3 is TGTGCCAGCAGACACCTAGCGGGGGCGTACAATGAGCAGTTCTTC. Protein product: CASRHLAGAYNEQFF.

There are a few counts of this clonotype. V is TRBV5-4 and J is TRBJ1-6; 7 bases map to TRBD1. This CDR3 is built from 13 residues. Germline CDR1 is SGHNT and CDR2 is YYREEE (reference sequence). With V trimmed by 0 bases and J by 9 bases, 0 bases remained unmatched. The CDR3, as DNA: TGTGCCAGCAGCTTGGGACAGGGTTCACCCCTCCACTTT. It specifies CASSLGQGSPLHF.

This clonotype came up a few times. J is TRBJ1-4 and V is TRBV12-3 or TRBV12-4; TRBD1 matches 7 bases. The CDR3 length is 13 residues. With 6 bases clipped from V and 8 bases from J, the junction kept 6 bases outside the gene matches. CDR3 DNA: TGTGCCAGCAGAAAGACAGGGCACGAAAAACTGTTTTTT. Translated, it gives CASRKTGHEKLFF.